Sequencing of this TCR beta chain was carried out in a study of OX40 agonist ivuxolimab in advanced cancers. Study summary: Patients were given ivuxolimab, an antibody that agonizes OX40 (CD134). Three patients, one with hepatocellular carcinoma and two with cutaneous melanoma, responded partially.

Data came from immunoSEQ multiplex PCR; TCRdb stores just in-frame clones and leaves some out. The table records 65,000 to 80,000 clones, about four fifths of them present only once. Germline lookup yields CDR1 LGHNA and CDR2 YNFKEQ. This CDR3 is built from 15 residues. The V gene lost 0 bases and the J gene lost 4 bases, with 12 bases spanning the gap. The chain couples TRBV4-2 to TRBJ2-5; D unresolved. Material: CD4+ or CD8+ T cells sorted from blood, obtained in a trial of the OX40 agonist ivuxolimab. This TCR was sampled from an adult with an advanced solid tumor such as melanoma, head and neck, liver or kidney cancer. The CDR3 is CASSQEIGWSETQYF. CDR3 in DNA: TGTGCCAGCAGCCAAGAGATAGGGTGGTCAGAGACCCAGTACTTC.